Sequencing of this TCR beta chain was carried out in a study of blood T cell repertoires in COVID-19. Study summary: Whether acute or convalescent, the COVID-19 samples came from the United States, Italy and Spain.

V lost 4 bases, J lost 5 bases, and 15 bases lay in between. Germline lookup yields CDR1 MNHEY and CDR2 SMNVEV (reference sequence). CDR3 size: 15 residues. The method was immunoSEQ multiplex PCR; TCRdb's version includes in-frame clones alone and lacks a portion of them. The sample contains about 87,000 clones, less than 80% of which appear only once. The chain carries TRBV27 and TRBJ2-1, with a weak D call TRBD1 (6 bases). The specimen sequenced was peripheral blood. The clonotype was recovered from a woman in her fifties or sixties with acute or convalescent COVID-19. CDR3 sequence: CASSSRGPTDNEQFF. CDR3 in DNA: TGTGCCAGCAGTTCCAGGGGCCCCACGGACAATGAGCAGTTCTTC.